This T cell receptor (beta chain) was captured by sequencing in a study of early T cells in non-severe SARS-CoV-2 infection. Study in general: Sequencing input comprised bulk RNA from unsorted whole blood; chain pairing was not available.

Looked up from germline, CDR1 is LNHDA and CDR2 is SQIVND (reference sequence). The CDR3 runs 14 residues. The V gene lost 5 bases and the J gene lost 3 bases, with 11 bases spanning the gap. Individual cDNA molecules were tagged with unique molecular identifiers. TCRdb redid the calling of the 5' RACE reads with MiXCR, one entry per CDR3 protein. The repertoire holds fewer than 85,000 distinct CDR3 sequences, with approximately 12% as singletons. The TCR was taken from an adult who was a healthcare worker with PCR-confirmed SARS-CoV-2 infection or an uninfected control (not recorded which). V usage is TRBV19 and J usage is TRBJ2-1; D possibly matches TRBD1 or TRBD2 (6 bases each). The sequencing input was whole blood. DNA for the CDR3: TGTGCCAGTAGTTTGGGGGGCATCTACAATGAGCAGTTCTTC. Translated: CASSLGGIYNEQFF.